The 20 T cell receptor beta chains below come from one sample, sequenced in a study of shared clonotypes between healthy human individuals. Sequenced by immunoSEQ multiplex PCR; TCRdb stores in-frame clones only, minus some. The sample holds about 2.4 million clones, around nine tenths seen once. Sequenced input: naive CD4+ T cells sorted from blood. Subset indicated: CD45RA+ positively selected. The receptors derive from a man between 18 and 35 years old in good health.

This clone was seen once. CDR3 sequence (DNA): TGTGCCAGCAGCACGTACGTTATGGCGCTTAATGAAAAACTGTTTTTT. It yields the protein CASSTYVMALNEKLFF. V is TRBV7-2 and J is TRBJ1-4; D ambiguous. This CDR3 spans 16 amino acids. Germline assignment: CDR1 SGHTA and CDR2 FQGNSA. Trimming shortened V by 5 bases and J by 4 bases, and 17 bases separated the two germline ends. Full variable domain (missing parts from reference TRBV7-2 and TRBJ1-4): GAGVSQSPSNKVTEKGKDVELRCDPISGHTALYWYRQSLGQGLEFLIYFQGNSAPDKSGLPSDRFSAERTGGSVSTLTIQRTQQEDSAVYLCASSTYVMALNEKLFFGSGTQLSVL.

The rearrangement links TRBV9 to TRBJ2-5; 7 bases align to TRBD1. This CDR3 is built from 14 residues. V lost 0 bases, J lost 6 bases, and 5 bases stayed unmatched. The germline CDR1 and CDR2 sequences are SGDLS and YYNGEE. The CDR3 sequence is CASSVEGGGKTQYF. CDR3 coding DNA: TGTGCCAGCAGCGTAGAAGGGGGCGGAAAGACCCAGTACTTC. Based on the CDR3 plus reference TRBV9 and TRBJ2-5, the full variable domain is DSGVTQTPKHLITATGQRVTLRCSPRSGDLSVYWYQQSLDQGLQFLIQYYNGEERAKGNILERFSAQQFPDLHSELNLSSLELGDSALYFCASSVEGGGKTQYFGPGTRLLVL.

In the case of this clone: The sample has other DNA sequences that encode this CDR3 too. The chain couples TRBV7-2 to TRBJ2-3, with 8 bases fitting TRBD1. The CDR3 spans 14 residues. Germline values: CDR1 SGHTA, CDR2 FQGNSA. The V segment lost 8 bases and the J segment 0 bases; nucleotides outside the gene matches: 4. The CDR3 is CASSRQGSTDTQYF. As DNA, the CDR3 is TGTGCCAGCTCCCGACAGGGGAGCACAGATACGCAGTATTTT.

The CDR3 coding sequence is TGTGCCAGTAGCCCCGCGGGACAGGTTAATTCACCCCTCCACTTT. Protein sequence: CASSPAGQVNSPLHF. The chain is built from TRBV19 and TRBJ1-6; 8 nucleotides agree with TRBD1. V trimming: 6 bases; J trimming: 6 bases; junction bases outside the gene matches: 7. Per germline, CDR1 LNHDA and CDR2 SQIVND (reference sequence). The CDR3 runs to 15 residues.

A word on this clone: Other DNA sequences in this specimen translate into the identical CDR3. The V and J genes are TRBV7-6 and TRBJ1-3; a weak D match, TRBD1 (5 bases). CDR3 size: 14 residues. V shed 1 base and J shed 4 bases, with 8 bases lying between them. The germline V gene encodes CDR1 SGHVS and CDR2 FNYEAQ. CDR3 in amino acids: CASSLGGVGNTIYF. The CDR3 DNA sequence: TGTGCCAGCAGCTTAGGAGGGGTGGGAAACACCATATATTTT. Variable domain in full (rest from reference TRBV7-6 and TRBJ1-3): GAGVSQSPRYKVTKRGQDVALRCDPISGHVSLYWYRQALGQGPEFLTYFNYEAQQDKSGLPNDRFSAERPEGSISTLTIQRTEQRDSAMYRCASSLGGVGNTIYFGEGSWLTVV.

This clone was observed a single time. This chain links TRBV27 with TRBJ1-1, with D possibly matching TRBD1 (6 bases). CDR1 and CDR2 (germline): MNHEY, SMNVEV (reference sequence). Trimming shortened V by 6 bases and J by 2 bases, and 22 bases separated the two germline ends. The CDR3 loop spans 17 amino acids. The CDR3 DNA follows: TGTGCCAGCAGAACGTCAAATCAGGGGCCGGTTAACACTGAAGCTTTCTTT. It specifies CASRTSNQGPVNTEAFF.

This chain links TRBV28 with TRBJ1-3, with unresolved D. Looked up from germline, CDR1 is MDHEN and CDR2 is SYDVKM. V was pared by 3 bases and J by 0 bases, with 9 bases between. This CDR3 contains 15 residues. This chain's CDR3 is CASSLGANSGNTIYF. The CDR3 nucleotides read TGTGCCAGCAGTTTGGGTGCTAACTCTGGAAACACCATATATTTT.

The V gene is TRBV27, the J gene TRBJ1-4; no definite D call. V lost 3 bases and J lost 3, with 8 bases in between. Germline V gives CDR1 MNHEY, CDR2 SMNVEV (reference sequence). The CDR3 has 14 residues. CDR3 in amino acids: CASSFDPSNEKLFF. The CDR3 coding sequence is TGTGCCAGCAGTTTCGACCCCTCTAATGAAAAACTGTTTTTT.

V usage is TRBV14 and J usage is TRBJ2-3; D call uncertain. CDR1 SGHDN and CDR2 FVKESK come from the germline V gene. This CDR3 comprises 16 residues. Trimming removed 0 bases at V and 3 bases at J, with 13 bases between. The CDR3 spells CASSQDGSVQTDTQYF. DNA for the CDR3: TGTGCCAGCAGCCAAGACGGCAGCGTCCAAACAGATACGCAGTATTTT.

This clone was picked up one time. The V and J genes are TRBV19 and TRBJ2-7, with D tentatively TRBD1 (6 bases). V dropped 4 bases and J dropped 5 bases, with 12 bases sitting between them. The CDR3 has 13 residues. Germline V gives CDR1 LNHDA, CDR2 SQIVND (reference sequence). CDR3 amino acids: CASSNRVGNEQYF. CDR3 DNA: TGTGCCAGTAGTAACAGGGTAGGGAACGAGCAGTACTTC.

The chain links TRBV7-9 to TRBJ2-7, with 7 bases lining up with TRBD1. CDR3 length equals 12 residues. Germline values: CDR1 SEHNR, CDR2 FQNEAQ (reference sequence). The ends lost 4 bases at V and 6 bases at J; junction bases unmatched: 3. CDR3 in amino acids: CASSSTGSEQYF. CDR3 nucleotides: TGTGCCAGCAGCTCGACAGGGTCCGAGCAGTACTTC.

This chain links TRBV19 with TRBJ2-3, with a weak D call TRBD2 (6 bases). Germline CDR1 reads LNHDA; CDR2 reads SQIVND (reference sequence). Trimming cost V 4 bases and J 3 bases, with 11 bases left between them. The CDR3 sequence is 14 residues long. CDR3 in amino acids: CASSRRDLTDTQYF. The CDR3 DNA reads TGTGCCAGTAGTAGACGGGACTTGACAGATACGCAGTATTTT.

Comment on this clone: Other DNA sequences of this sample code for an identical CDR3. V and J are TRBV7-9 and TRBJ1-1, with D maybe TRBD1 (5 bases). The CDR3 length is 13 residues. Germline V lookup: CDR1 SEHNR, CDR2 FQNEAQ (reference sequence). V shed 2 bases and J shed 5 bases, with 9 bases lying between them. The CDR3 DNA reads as TGTGCCAGCAGCTTACAGGGTTCGACTGAAGCTTTCTTT. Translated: CASSLQGSTEAFF.

CDR3 residues: CASSPQGDSTEAFF. CDR3 nucleotide sequence: TGCGCCAGCAGCCCACAGGGAGATAGCACTGAAGCTTTCTTT. The chain joins TRBV4-1 to TRBJ1-1; D is possibly TRBD1 (6 bases). The V and J ends lost 4 bases and 4 bases respectively, with 13 bases between them. The germline CDR1 and CDR2 sequences are MGHRA and YSYEKL. CDR3 length: 14 amino acids.

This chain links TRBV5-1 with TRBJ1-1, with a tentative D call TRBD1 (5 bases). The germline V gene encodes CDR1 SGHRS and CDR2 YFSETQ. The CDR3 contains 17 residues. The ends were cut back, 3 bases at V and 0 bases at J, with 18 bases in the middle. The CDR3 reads CASSWDEAGPLNTEAFF. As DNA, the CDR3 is TGCGCCAGCAGCTGGGACGAGGCCGGGCCTTTGAACACTGAAGCTTTCTTT. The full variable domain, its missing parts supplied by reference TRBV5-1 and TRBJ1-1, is KAGVTQTPRYLIKTRGQQVTLSCSPISGHRSVSWYQQTPGQGLQFLFEYFSETQRNKGNFPGRFSGRQFSNSRSEMNVSTLELGDSALYLCASSWDEAGPLNTEAFFGQGTRLTVV.

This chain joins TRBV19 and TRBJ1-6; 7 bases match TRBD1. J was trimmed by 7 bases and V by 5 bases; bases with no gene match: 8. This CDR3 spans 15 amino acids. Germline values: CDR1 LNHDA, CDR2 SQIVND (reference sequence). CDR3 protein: CASSVTGEVNSPLHF. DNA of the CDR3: TGTGCCAGTAGTGTTACAGGGGAGGTGAATTCACCCCTCCACTTT.

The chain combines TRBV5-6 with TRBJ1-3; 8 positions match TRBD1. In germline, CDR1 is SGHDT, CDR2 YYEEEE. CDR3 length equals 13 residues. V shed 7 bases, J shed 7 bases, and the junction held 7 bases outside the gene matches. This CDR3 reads CASWKGQANTIYF. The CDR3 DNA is TGTGCCAGCTGGAAGGGACAGGCCAACACCATATATTTT.

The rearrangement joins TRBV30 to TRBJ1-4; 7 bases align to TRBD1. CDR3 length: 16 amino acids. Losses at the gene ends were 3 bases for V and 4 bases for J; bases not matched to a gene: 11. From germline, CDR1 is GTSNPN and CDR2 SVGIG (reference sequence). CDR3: CAWSDTRQGLNEKLFF. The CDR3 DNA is TGTGCCTGGAGCGACACCCGACAGGGCCTTAATGAAAAACTGTTTTTT.

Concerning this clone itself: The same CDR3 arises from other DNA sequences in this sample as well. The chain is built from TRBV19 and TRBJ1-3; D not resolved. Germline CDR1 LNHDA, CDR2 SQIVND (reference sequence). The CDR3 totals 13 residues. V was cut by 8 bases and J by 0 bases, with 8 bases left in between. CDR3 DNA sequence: TGTGCCAGTCGGGTGGGCTCTGGAAACACCATATATTTT. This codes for CASRVGSGNTIYF.

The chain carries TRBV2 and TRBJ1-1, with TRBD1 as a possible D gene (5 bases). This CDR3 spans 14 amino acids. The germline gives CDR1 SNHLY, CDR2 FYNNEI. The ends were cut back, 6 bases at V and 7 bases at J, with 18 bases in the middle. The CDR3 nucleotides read TGTGCCAGCAGCCCCATGAAGGTGGGGGATGAAGCTTTCTTT. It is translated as CASSPMKVGDEAFF.